This T cell receptor (beta chain) was identified during a study of PD-1 blockade in classical Hodgkin lymphoma. This table comes from immunoSEQ multiplex PCR, and its TCRdb copy is limited to in-frame clones, with some not included. The profile covers about 32,000 clones, with about 81% appearing a single time and approximately 18% taken by the ten largest. Comment on this clone: Its antigen remains unknown.

Stated time point: cycle 4 day 1 (C4D1), after 5 to 7 weeks of nivolumab. No patient escaped relapse after autologous stem cell transplantation, and brentuximab vedotin exposure varied. The study's findings and limits: When set against healthy donors, newly diagnosed patients were reported to show lower baseline TCR diversity. Repertoires differed for reasons still undefined, possibly disease activity or prior therapy. It was CD4+ TCR diversity, not CD8+, that rose significantly by C4D1.

Germline CDR1 and CDR2: MNHEY and SVGAGI. The CDR3 is made up of 15 amino acids. With 6 bases removed from V and 0 bases from J, the gap between germline ends came to 14 bases. This clonotype was obtained from a human donor with classical Hodgkin lymphoma. This chain joins TRBV6-5 and TRBJ1-1; no definite D call. Sequences were derived from peripheral blood mononuclear cells (PBMCs), sampled before the fourth cycle of nivolumab. CDR3 protein: CASRRSGLLNTEAFF. The CDR3 DNA is TGTGCCAGCAGGCGCTCGGGCCTACTGAACACTGAAGCTTTCTTT.